This T cell receptor (beta chain) was obtained from a study of blood T cells in healthy people across ages (dated by TCRdb to between 2015 and 2017). Regarding the study in general: In model experiments, template switching captured about one uniquely barcoded TCR beta cDNA molecule for every two T cells. The donors were divided into four age groups: young (average approximately 17 years), middle-aged (about 39), aged (approximately 59) and long-lived (approximately 74). To track age-related changes in TCR beta repertoire diversity, the study relied on deep sequencing normalized with unique cDNA molecular identifiers. For two donors (one aged 18 to 29 and one aged 80 or older), the study analyzed two additional independent replicas of 1 million unique cDNA reads from the same blood draw.

The receptor library was made with 5' RACE. The data were produced on an Illumina HiSeq 2500. A second PCR of about 6 to 12 cycles was run with a J-beta primer mix and a sample-barcoded 5' primer. A unique molecular identifier was introduced onto each TCR beta cDNA molecule by a template-switch 5' adaptor carrying 12 random nucleotides. Each sample yielded at least 2.5 million CDR3-containing paired-end reads. All of the RNA was converted into first-strand cDNA using the Mint cDNA synthesis kit, with a TRBC-specific oligonucleotide serving as the primer. After uracil-DNA glycosylase treatment, a first 18-cycle PCR used universal primers M1SS and BC2_uni_R on all cDNA. The source study handled its data this way. For normalization, 1 million high-quality reads, each with a distinct molecular identifier, were randomly selected from each sample. Instead of being binned into consensus sequences, reads that shared molecular identifiers were thrown out. CDR3 identification, clonotype clustering and error correction used MiTCR with a Q25 quality threshold and the strictest error-elimination algorithm. A nonparametric unseen species model with Euler transformation was used to estimate lower-bound total TCR beta diversity. Using fastp at Q25 and MiXCR, TCRdb reprocessed the public reads and kept productive beta chains. Identical CDR3 protein sequences are pooled into one entry, listed with their most common genes and DNA. These V and J calls originate from TCRdb's pipeline instead of the authors' own analysis. The sample records about 800,000 distinct CDR3 sequences, roughly 25% of which are singletons. The ten largest make up approximately 3.7% of the sample.

Beyond this particular receptor, the publication reports: Observed TCR beta diversity correlated strongly with the percentage of naive T cells measured by flow cytometry. Because the CMV infection status of the donors was unknown, age-related changes in expanded clonotypes may potentially have been confounded. Observed TCR beta diversity per million T cells fell roughly linearly with age, and a significant reduction was already apparent by age roughly 40. Conclusive comparison of naive and antigen-experienced compartments was prevented by the profiling of bulk unsorted PBMCs. Total diversity estimates from one million sequenced T cells were considered lower bounds and underestimates. Compared with the aged group, more naive CD4+ T cells, fewer expanded clones and increased TCR diversity were shown by the long-lived group, suggesting age selection.

Donors were 40 or so systemically healthy Caucasian individuals from Russia aged 6 to 90 years. Each donor gave ten milliliters of peripheral blood, collected into EDTA-treated Vacutainer tubes. PBMCs were isolated by Ficoll-Paque density-gradient centrifugation, with at least 6 million obtained per sample. Trizol reagent was used to extract total RNA from PBMCs, with at least 5.5 micrograms per sample. Naive CD45RAhigh/CD27high T cell percentages were measured by flow cytometry on a PBMC aliquot from every donor. There are a few counts of this clonotype. There is no known antigen for this receptor. No much larger clone is present one base from it, and per-base qualities are unavailable. V lost 2 bases and J lost 5 bases; the stretch between them is 18 bases long. In the germline V gene (reference sequence), CDR1 corresponds to SEHNR and CDR2 to FQNEAQ. The CDR3 runs 16 residues from the cysteine to the phenylalanine. The retained sequence is limited to the CDR3, 48 bases, with the frame set at the first base.

These sequences were also reported in another study, on T cells of mothers and their children. Per that second paper: Nine systemically healthy Caucasian individuals, comprising three mothers and their six children, were included as donors. cDNA synthesis consumed the entire amount of extracted RNA, loaded at about 1.6 ug RNA in each 15 ul reaction. In the second PCR, sample barcodes and 2-4 random nucleotides were introduced via the M1S primer. More than 9 million TCR beta CDR3 reads were obtained from each mother, and roughly 3.1 million reads were obtained from each child. Thymic selection shapes the output of TCR recombination in a similar way in related and unrelated pairs, and inherited differences have a minor effect. Normalized repertoire overlap was always found to be slightly, but never significantly, higher in related mother-child pairs than in unrelated mother-child pairs. Persistent microchimeric T cell clones were not detected, at a sensitivity of roughly 100 clones per million clonotypes. In the study, deep NGS was used to compare the TCR beta repertoires of mothers and children, and features distinguishing related mother-child pairs from unrelated individuals were sought. The mean age was roughly 40 +/- 4 years for the mothers and about 10 +/- 4 years for the children. After adapter ligation was performed with NEBNext reagents, the libraries were sequenced on an Illumina HiSeq 2000 with 100+100 nt paired-end reads. Mother and child libraries were prepared a month apart and sequenced in separate runs to prevent cross-contamination. For each donor, somewhere between about 450,000 and 2,200,000 distinct TCR beta clonotypes were identified. Naive TCR beta clonotypes were estimated from low-frequency clonotypes matched to each donor's FACS-determined naive share, without sorting.

The origin of this receptor is a boy between 10 and 17 years old in good health. The source material was blood. The chain employs TRBV7-9 and TRBJ2-5; the D gene may be TRBD1 or TRBD2, since each aligns over 6 bases. The sequenced DNA is TGTGCCAGCAGCTTAATTAGTGCCGGGGGCAAGGAGACCCAGTACTTC. Its coded protein is CASSLISAGGKETQYF.